The source of this TCR beta chain is a study of blood T cell repertoires in COVID-19. Study overall: Spain, Italy and the United States supplied samples that represented acute and convalescent COVID-19. Sample material is recorded as cDNA or gDNA derived from T cells, B-cell-depleted T cells, or PBMCs.

The V end lost 5 bases, the J end lost 4 bases, and 12 bases lay between the germline ends. CDR1 is SGHTA, CDR2 FQGNSA, per germline. The CDR3 is 14 residues long. How the authors handled the data: Amplification of reference gene primers was used by the study to estimate nucleated cell counts. The assay was immunoSEQ multiplex PCR, and TCRdb's table has in-frame clones only and misses some. The V and J calls and clone size were taken over from that table, and D and trimming were inferred from the DNA. The sample shows 180,000 or so clones, more than 80% of them seen only once. Sequenced sample: peripheral blood. The TCR was taken from a woman aged 55 to 70 with acute or convalescent COVID-19. This rearrangement joins TRBV7-2 to TRBJ1-5, with D maybe TRBD1 (5 bases). CDR3 sequence: CASSTRQGNQPQHF. CDR3 nucleotide sequence: TGTGCCAGCAGCACACGGCAGGGAAATCAGCCCCAGCATTTT.